This T cell receptor (beta chain) was identified during a study of cytomegalovirus exposure and HLA in healthy donors. PCR employed 60 Vbeta and 13 Jbeta primers. This table comes from immunoSEQ multiplex PCR, and its TCRdb copy is limited to in-frame clones, with some not included. The profile shows 100,000 to 150,000 clones, 83% of them singletons. Overall study findings and caveats: Immune exposure was documented only through CMV serostatus. The study put about 180 TCR beta chains on its list as cytomegalovirus-associated. Sequences of the TCR beta chain were said to predict the HLA-A and HLA-B alleles of most subjects accurately.

Germline V gene data show CDR1 as KGHSH and CDR2 as LQKENI. The CDR3 is made up of 14 amino acids. The V end was cut by 3 bases, the J end by 6 bases, with 15 bases between. Concerning this clone: The antigen is not known.

This chain links TRBV18 with TRBJ2-7; tentative D call: TRBD2 (6 bases). This receptor was taken from a woman between 40 and 50 years old in good health and CMV-seropositive. The specimen sequenced was PBMCs. CDR3 DNA sequence: TGTGCCAGCTCACCCCTTGGGGGGAGCGGCGAGCAGTACTTC. Amino acids: CASSPLGGSGEQYF.